Shown below are 2 T cell receptor beta chains from a single sample sequenced in a study of blood T cell repertoires in COVID-19. TCRdb keeps only in-frame clones here, not all; method: immunoSEQ multiplex PCR. Among just over 350,000 clones, roughly 87% were seen once, and the ten largest hold 2.5% to 3%. Specimen: PBMCs or T cells enriched from blood (not recorded which). The receptors were gathered from a woman between 25 and 40 years old who had recovered from COVID-19.

The chain couples TRBV12-3 or TRBV12-4 to TRBJ1-1; 9 nucleotides line up with TRBD1. This CDR3 has 13 residues. V lost 10 bases and J lost 6; bases outside the gene matches: 9. The DNA for the CDR3 is TGTGCCATAAGGGACAGGGATTCCTCTGAAGCTTTCTTT. This gives the protein CAIRDRDSSEAFF.

This chain links TRBV5-8 with TRBJ1-4; tentatively, D is TRBD1 (5 bases). This CDR3 has 12 residues. Germline V gene sequence: CDR1 SGHTS, CDR2 YDEGEE. The ends were cut back, 4 bases at V and 13 bases at J, with 14 bases in the middle. The CDR3 reads CASSLDGGRLFF. As DNA, the CDR3 is TGTGCCAGCAGCCTGGACGGGGGTAGACTGTTTTTT.